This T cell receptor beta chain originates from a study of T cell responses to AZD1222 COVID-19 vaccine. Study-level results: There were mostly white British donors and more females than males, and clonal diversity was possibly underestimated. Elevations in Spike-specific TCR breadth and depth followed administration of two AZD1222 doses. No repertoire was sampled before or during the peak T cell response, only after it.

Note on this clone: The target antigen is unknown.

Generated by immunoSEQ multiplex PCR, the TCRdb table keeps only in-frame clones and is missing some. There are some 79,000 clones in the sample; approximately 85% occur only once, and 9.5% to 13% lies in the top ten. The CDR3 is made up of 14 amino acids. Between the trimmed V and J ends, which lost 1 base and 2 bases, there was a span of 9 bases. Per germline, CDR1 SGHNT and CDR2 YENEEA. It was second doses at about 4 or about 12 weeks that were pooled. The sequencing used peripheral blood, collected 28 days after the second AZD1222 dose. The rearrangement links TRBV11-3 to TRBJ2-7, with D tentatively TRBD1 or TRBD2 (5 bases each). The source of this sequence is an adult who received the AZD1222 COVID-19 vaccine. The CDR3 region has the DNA TGTGCCAGCAGCTTAGGGGACGGAGCCTACGAGCAGTACTTC. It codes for CASSLGDGAYEQYF.